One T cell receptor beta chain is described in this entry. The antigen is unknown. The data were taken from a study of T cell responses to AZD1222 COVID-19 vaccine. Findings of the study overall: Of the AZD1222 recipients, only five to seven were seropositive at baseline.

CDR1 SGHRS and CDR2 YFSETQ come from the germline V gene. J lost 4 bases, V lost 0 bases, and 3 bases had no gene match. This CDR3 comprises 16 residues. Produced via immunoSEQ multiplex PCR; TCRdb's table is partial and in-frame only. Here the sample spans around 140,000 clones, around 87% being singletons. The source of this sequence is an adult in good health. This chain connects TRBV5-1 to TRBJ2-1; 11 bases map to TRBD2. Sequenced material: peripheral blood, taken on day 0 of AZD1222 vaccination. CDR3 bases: TGCGCCAGCAGCTTGGGGGGACTAGCGGTATACAATGAGCAGTTCTTC. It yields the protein CASSLGGLAVYNEQFF.